The next 28 T cell receptor beta chains were all read from a single sample in a study of CD8+ T cells in alopecia areata. RNA was isolated and reverse transcribed to cDNA, the sequencing template. The table came from immunoSEQ multiplex PCR; TCRdb's copy has only in-frame clones and leaves some out. The repertoire holds more than 200,000 clones, with less than 50% as singletons. Treatment reported: oral pan-JAK inhibitor, 5-10 mg twice daily. Sample: CD4+ T cells sorted from blood, taken at roughly week 38, from a patient treated with tofacitinib. These receptors all come from a human donor with alopecia areata.

This chain links TRBV29-1 with TRBJ1-1; tentative D call: TRBD1 (5 bases). Germline V lookup: CDR1 SQVTM, CDR2 ANQGSEA. Trimming removed 3 bases from V and 0 bases from J, with 8 bases in between. The CDR3 contains 13 residues. CDR3 residues: CSVDGGLNTEAFF. The DNA of the CDR3 is TGCAGCGTTGATGGGGGATTGAACACTGAAGCTTTCTTT.

This clone came up many times. This chain connects TRBV5-6 to TRBJ2-3, with D possibly matching TRBD1 (5 bases). The CDR3 is 16 amino acids. CDR1 SGHDT and CDR2 YYEEEE come from the germline V gene. Trimming cost V 5 bases and J 2 bases, with 18 bases left between them. The CDR3 sequence is CASRLMDNWATDTQYF. CDR3 DNA: TGTGCCAGCAGACTAATGGACAATTGGGCCACAGATACGCAGTATTTT.

CDR3 coding DNA: TGTGCCTGGAGTTTTGGGGGCGGGGGAAGCAATCAGCCCCAGCATTTT. Protein: CAWSFGGGGSNQPQHF. The chain has TRBV30 and TRBJ1-5, with a weak D call TRBD1 (6 bases). This CDR3 spans 16 amino acids. V gave up 2 bases and J gave up 1 base, with 15 bases separating them. Looked up from germline, CDR1 is GTSNPN and CDR2 is SVGIG (reference sequence).

V and J are TRBV2 and TRBJ2-5, with D hard to call. V lost 1 base and J lost 2, with 5 bases in between. The CDR3 runs 13 residues. Germline V gene data show CDR1 as SNHLY and CDR2 as FYNNEI. CDR3 loop: CASSEGRQETQYF. DNA of the CDR3: TGTGCCAGCAGTGAAGGACGTCAAGAGACCCAGTACTTC.

The chain couples TRBV19 to TRBJ2-6; no clear D. The CDR3 sequence is 14 residues long. Trimming stripped 4 bases from V and 1 base from J, with 5 bases between. CDR1 LNHDA and CDR2 SQIVND come from the germline V gene (reference sequence). CDR3 region: CASSTGSGANVLTF. CDR3 nucleotides: TGTGCCAGTAGTACTGGGTCTGGGGCCAACGTCCTGACTTTC.

This clone was detected only a few times. This CDR3 is CSVEGGKGVLETQYF. The CDR3 DNA follows: TGCAGCGTTGAAGGGGGAAAGGGAGTATTGGAGACCCAGTACTTC. J is TRBJ2-5 and V is TRBV29-1; a weak D match, TRBD2 (5 bases). Germline V gene lookup returns CDR1 SQVTM and CDR2 ANQGSEA. Trimming took off 1 base at V and 5 bases at J, with 17 bases between the two ends. The CDR3 is made up of 15 amino acids.

The sample holds a few counts of this clone. The genes are TRBV29-1 and TRBJ2-5; TRBD2 matches 15 bases. Unmatched junction bases numbered 4, after V lost 3 bases and J lost 2 bases. CDR3 length: 16 residues. Germline-derived CDR1 and CDR2 are SQVTM and ANQGSEA. The DNA of the CDR3 is TGCAGCGTTGAGAGGACTAGCGGGAGGGTTCAAGAGACCCAGTACTTC. Translation: CSVERTSGRVQETQYF.

In this sample, this clone turned up a few times. The chain uses TRBV4-3 and TRBJ2-7; the D gene is possibly TRBD1 (5 bases). The length of the CDR3 is 14 residues. The germline V gene has CDR1 LGHNA and CDR2 YSLEER. Deletions cut 3 bases from V and 2 bases from J, with 11 bases between. The chain's CDR3 is CASSQMDKPYEQYF. CDR3 bases: TGCGCCAGCAGCCAGATGGACAAACCCTACGAGCAGTACTTC.

The V gene is TRBV29-1, the J gene TRBJ2-3, with D uncertain. Germline assignment: CDR1 SQVTM and CDR2 ANQGSEA. CDR3 size: 13 residues. V shed 6 bases and J shed 5 bases, with 15 bases lying between them. CDR3: CSVSSVFGDTQYF. CDR3 DNA: TGCAGCGTCTCGTCCGTCTTCGGAGATACGCAGTATTTT.

A few counts support this clone. The rearrangement uses TRBV29-1 and TRBJ2-7, with D perhaps matching TRBD2 (5 bases). This CDR3 region has 13 residues. Trimming cost V 4 bases and J 2 bases, with 12 bases left between them. Germline CDR1 SQVTM, CDR2 ANQGSEA. The CDR3 reads CSVVGGLTYEQYF. Written as DNA, the CDR3 is TGCAGCGTTGTCGGCGGACTGACCTACGAGCAGTACTTC.

This clone was picked up one time. The sample carries other DNA sequences with the same CDR3. The chain uses TRBV9 and TRBJ2-3; D is ambiguous. The CDR3 spans 13 residues. In germline, CDR1 is SGDLS, CDR2 YYNGEE. The V end was cut by 0 bases, the J end by 4 bases, with 6 bases between. This CDR3 is CASSVAGPDTQYF. For the CDR3, the DNA is TGTGCCAGCAGCGTAGCGGGCCCAGATACGCAGTATTTT.

The V gene is TRBV30, the J gene TRBJ2-3; TRBD2 might be the D (7 bases). V lost 0 bases and J lost 8, with 9 bases in between. The germline CDR1 and CDR2 sequences are GTSNPN and SVGIG (reference sequence). The CDR3 totals 12 residues. The CDR3 is CAWSVRGGTQYF. The CDR3 region has the DNA TGTGCCTGGAGTGTAAGGGGGGGTACGCAGTATTTT. Using reference TRBV30 and TRBJ2-3 for the parts outside the CDR3, the full variable domain is SQTIHQWPATLVQPVGSPLSLECTVEGTSNPNLYWYRQAAGRGLQLLFYSVGIGQISSEVPQNLSASRPQDRQFILSSKKLLLSDSGFYLCAWSVRGGTQYFGPGTRLTVL.

The chain links TRBV9 to TRBJ1-1; no clear D. CDR3 length equals 13 residues. Germline lookup yields CDR1 SGDLS and CDR2 YYNGEE. V lost 0 bases to trimming and J lost 3 bases, with 6 bases between them. The CDR3 reads CASSVGQYTEAFF. The DNA for the CDR3 is TGTGCCAGCAGCGTAGGCCAGTACACTGAAGCTTTCTTT.

V and J are TRBV4-2 and TRBJ1-3; 9 nucleotides match TRBD1. The CDR3 totals 14 residues. V was clipped by 7 bases and J by 7 bases; unmatched bases: 8. In germline, CDR1 is LGHNA, CDR2 YNFKEQ. The CDR3 loop reads CASNSPGQGNTIYF. The DNA for the CDR3 is TGTGCCAGCAACTCACCGGGACAGGGCAACACCATATATTTT.

This chain connects TRBV4-1 to TRBJ2-7; D gene ambiguous. V gave up 3 bases and J gave up 0 bases, with 12 bases separating them. CDR1 and CDR2 from the germline V gene are MGHRA and YSYEKL. The length of the CDR3 is 15 residues. CDR3 region: CASSQGLRASYEQYF. CDR3 DNA: TGCGCCAGCAGCCAGGGTCTCCGGGCCTCCTACGAGCAGTACTTC.

The chain recombines TRBV2 with TRBJ2-4, with TRBD1 as a possible D gene (5 bases). This CDR3 comprises 12 residues. The germline CDR1 and CDR2 sequences are SNHLY and FYNNEI. The ends were cut back, 4 bases at V and 8 bases at J, with 9 bases in the middle. CDR3 bases: TGTGCCAGCAGTGGGAGCAGGGACATTCAGTACTTC. It yields the protein CASSGSRDIQYF. The full variable domain, its missing parts supplied by reference TRBV2 and TRBJ2-4, is EPEVTQTPSHQVTQMGQEVILRCVPISNHLYFYWYRQILGQKVEFLVSFYNNEISEKSEIFDDQFSVERPDGSNFTLKIRSTKLEDSAMYFCASSGSRDIQYFGAGTRLSVL.

The chain combines TRBV30 with TRBJ2-2; D possibly matches TRBD1 or TRBD2 (5 bases each). Between the trimmed V and J ends, which lost 0 bases and 4 bases, there was a span of 9 bases. Germline V gives CDR1 GTSNPN, CDR2 SVGIG (reference sequence). CDR3 length equals 14 residues. The CDR3 reads CAWSVPGGTGELFF. The CDR3 nucleotides are TGTGCCTGGAGTGTACCTGGGGGCACCGGGGAGCTGTTTTTT.

This rearrangement joins TRBV23-1 to TRBJ2-7; 10 nucleotides line up with TRBD1. TRBV23-1 is known as an ORF, though its function is uncertain. J lost 4 bases, V lost 8 bases, and 17 bases had no gene match. CDR3 length: 17 amino acids. The CDR3 reads CASPTGDRGALAYEQYF. CDR3 in DNA: TGCGCCAGCCCAACTGGGGACAGGGGTGCCTTAGCTTACGAGCAGTACTTC.

This clone was observed a few times. The J gene is TRBJ2-1, the V gene TRBV10-3; D unclear. V lost 4 bases, J lost 5 bases, and 6 bases lay in between. Germline V gene lookup returns CDR1 ENHRY and CDR2 SYGVKD. This CDR3 is 12 amino acids long. The CDR3 bases are TGTGCCATCAGTGCAAGTAACAATGAGCAGTTCTTC. It specifies CAISASNNEQFF.

This clone was recorded a few times. This chain uses TRBV10-3 with TRBJ2-5, with 7 bases that match TRBD2. Germline CDR1 ENHRY, CDR2 SYGVKD. V lost 8 bases and J lost 4; bases outside the gene matches: 4. The CDR3 runs to 12 residues. This CDR3 is CAIGRERETQYF. CDR3 nucleotide sequence: TGTGCCATCGGGCGGGAGAGAGAGACCCAGTACTTC.

The CDR3 DNA sequence: TGTGCCTGGAGTGTACTTGGGATAGGGGGAGAGACCCAGTACTTC. It is translated as CAWSVLGIGGETQYF. The gene calls are TRBV30 and TRBJ2-5; D is possibly TRBD1 (6 bases). CDR1 is GTSNPN and CDR2 is SVGIG in the germline V gene (reference sequence). V lost 0 bases and J 4 bases, leaving 15 bases between the germline ends. The length of the CDR3 is 15 residues. Complete variable domain (other parts from reference TRBV30 and TRBJ2-5): SQTIHQWPATLVQPVGSPLSLECTVEGTSNPNLYWYRQAAGRGLQLLFYSVGIGQISSEVPQNLSASRPQDRQFILSSKKLLLSDSGFYLCAWSVLGIGGETQYFGPGTRLLVL.

The chain joins TRBV4-1 to TRBJ2-1; D uncertain. CDR1 is MGHRA, CDR2 YSYEKL, per germline. The length of the CDR3 is 16 residues. V lost 0 bases and J lost 2, with 11 bases in between. For the CDR3, the DNA is TGCGCCAGCAGCCAAGATCAGTCCAGTACCTACAATGAGCAGTTCTTC. As protein: CASSQDQSSTYNEQFF.

The chain couples TRBV29-1 to TRBJ2-1; D tentatively fits TRBD1 or TRBD2 (5 bases each). Germline CDR1 and CDR2: SQVTM and ANQGSEA. The CDR3 is 16 amino acids. V was shortened by 5 bases and J by 7 bases, with 24 bases between the two germline ends. CDR3: CSVRQQLVEWENEQFF. The CDR3 nucleotides are TGCAGCGTTCGACAGCAGCTAGTGGAATGGGAGAATGAGCAGTTCTTC.

This rearrangement joins TRBV5-4 to TRBJ2-6; D unresolved. Deletions cut 5 bases from V and 0 bases from J, with 6 bases between. The germline CDR1 and CDR2 sequences are SGHNT and YYREEE (reference sequence). The CDR3 has 14 residues. The CDR3 protein is CASSDISGANVLTF. The CDR3 bases are TGTGCCAGCAGTGACATCTCTGGGGCCAACGTCCTGACTTTC.

The table lists this clone with many counts. The chain employs TRBV14 and TRBJ2-2; D is possibly TRBD1 or TRBD2 (5 bases each). CDR1 is SGHDN and CDR2 is FVKESK in the germline V gene. This CDR3 is built from 15 residues. The ends were cut back, 1 base at V and 4 bases at J, with 10 bases in the middle. The CDR3 here is CASSQGGTVTGELFF. The CDR3 nucleotides are TGTGCCAGCAGCCAAGGTGGGACGGTCACCGGGGAGCTGTTTTTT. The entire variable domain, with the rest obtained from reference TRBV14 and TRBJ2-2, is as follows: EAGVTQFPSHSVIEKGQTVTLRCDPISGHDNLYWYRRVMGKEIKFLLHFVKESKQDESGMPNNRFLAERTGGTYSTLKVQPAELEDSGVYFCASSQGGTVTGELFFGEGSRLTVL.

There are a few counts of this clone. The CDR3 reads CASSRPGTSYEQYF. The CDR3 DNA reads TGTGCCAGCAGCCGACCGGGGACTAGCTACGAGCAGTACTTC. The chain couples TRBV7-9 to TRBJ2-7; TRBD2 matches 8 bases. This CDR3 has 14 amino acids. The trim removed 5 bases at V and 3 bases at J, leaving 6 bases unmatched. From germline, CDR1 is SEHNR and CDR2 FQNEAQ (reference sequence). The full variable domain, completed using reference TRBV7-9 and TRBJ2-7, is DTGVSQNPRHKITKRGQNVTFRCDPISEHNRLYWYRQTLGQGPEFLTYFQNEAQLEKSRLLSDRFSAERPKGSFSTLEIQRTEQGDSAMYLCASSRPGTSYEQYFGPGTRLTVT.

This rearrangement joins TRBV18 to TRBJ1-1; no definite D call. The CDR3 spans 15 residues. CDR1 and CDR2 (germline): KGHSH, LQKENI. V was cut by 5 bases and J by 3 bases, with 16 bases left in between. CDR3 nucleotides: TGTGCCAGCTCAAATAAATCTGGGTGGGACACTGAAGCTTTCTTT. Amino acids: CASSNKSGWDTEAFF.

This clone was seen more than once but under ten times. The V and J genes are TRBV4-2 and TRBJ1-2; TRBD1 is a possible D gene (5 bases). V was clipped by 0 bases and J by 3 bases, with 14 bases between them. The CDR3 runs to 16 residues. The germline V gene has CDR1 LGHNA and CDR2 YNFKEQ. The CDR3 here is CASSQDGGRQHYGYTF. The DNA for the CDR3 is TGTGCCAGCAGCCAAGATGGAGGCAGACAGCACTATGGCTACACCTTC.